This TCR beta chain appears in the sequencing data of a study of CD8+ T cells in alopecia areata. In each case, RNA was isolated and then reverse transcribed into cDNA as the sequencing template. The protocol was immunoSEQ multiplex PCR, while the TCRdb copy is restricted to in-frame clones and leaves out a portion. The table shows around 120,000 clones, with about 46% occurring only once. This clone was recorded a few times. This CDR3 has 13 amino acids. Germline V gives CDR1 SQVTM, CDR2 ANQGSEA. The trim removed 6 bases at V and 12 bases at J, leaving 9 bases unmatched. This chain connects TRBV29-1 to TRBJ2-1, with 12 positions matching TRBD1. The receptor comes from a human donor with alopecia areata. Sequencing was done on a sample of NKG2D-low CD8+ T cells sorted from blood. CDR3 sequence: CSVPGQGAPGQFF. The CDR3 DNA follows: TGCAGCGTACCGGGACAGGGGGCGCCAGGGCAGTTCTTC.